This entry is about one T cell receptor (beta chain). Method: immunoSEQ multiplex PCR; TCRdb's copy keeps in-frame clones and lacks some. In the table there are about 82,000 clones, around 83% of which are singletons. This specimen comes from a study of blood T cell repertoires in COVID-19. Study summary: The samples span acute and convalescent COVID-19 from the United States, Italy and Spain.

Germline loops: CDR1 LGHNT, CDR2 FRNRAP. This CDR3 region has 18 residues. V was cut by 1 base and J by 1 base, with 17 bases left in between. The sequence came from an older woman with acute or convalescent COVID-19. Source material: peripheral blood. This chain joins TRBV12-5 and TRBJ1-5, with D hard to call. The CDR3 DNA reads TGTGCTAGTGGTTTGGGGCGCATCGACATGACGAGCAATCAGCCCCAGCATTTT. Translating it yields CASGLGRIDMTSNQPQHF. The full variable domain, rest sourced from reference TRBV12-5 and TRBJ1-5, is DARVTQTPRHKVTEMGQEVTMRCQPILGHNTVFWYRQTMMQGLELLAYFRNRAPLDDSGMPKDRFSAEMPDATLATLKIQPSEPRDSAVYFCASGLGRIDMTSNQPQHFGDGTRLSIL.